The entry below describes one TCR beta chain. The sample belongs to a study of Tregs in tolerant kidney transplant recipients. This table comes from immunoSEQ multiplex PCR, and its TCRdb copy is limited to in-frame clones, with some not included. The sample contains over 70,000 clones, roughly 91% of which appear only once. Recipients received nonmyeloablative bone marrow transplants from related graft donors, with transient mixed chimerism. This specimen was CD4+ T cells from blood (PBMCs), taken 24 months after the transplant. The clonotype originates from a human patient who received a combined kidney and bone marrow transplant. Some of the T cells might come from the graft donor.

The chain's CDR3 is CASSRERSLPQFF. DNA of the CDR3: TGTGCCAGTAGCCGGGAGCGAAGCTTGCCGCAGTTCTTC. The rearrangement joins TRBV19 to TRBJ2-1, with D possibly matching TRBD2 (6 bases). The germline V gene has CDR1 LNHDA and CDR2 SQIVND (reference sequence). The V end was cut by 6 bases, the J end by 12 bases, with 18 bases between. This CDR3 has 13 amino acids. The whole variable domain, remainder taken from reference TRBV19 and TRBJ2-1, is DGGITQSPKYLFRKEGQNVTLSCEQNLNHDAMYWYRQDPGQGLRLIYYSQIVNDFQKGDIAEGYSVSREKKESFPLTVTSAQKNPTAFYLCASSRERSLPQFFGPGTRLTVL.